This entry lists 27 T cell receptor beta chains sequenced from one sample in a study of early T cells in non-severe SARS-CoV-2 infection. MiXCR was run by TCRdb on the 5' RACE reads, yielding one entry per CDR3 protein. Here the sample spans approximately 77,000 distinct CDR3 sequences, 4.5% to 6% being singletons. Sequenced material: whole blood, taken at baseline. Receptors were obtained from an adult who was a healthcare worker with PCR-confirmed SARS-CoV-2 infection or an uninfected control (not recorded which).

The J gene is TRBJ1-6, the V gene TRBV7-9, with D unresolved. The CDR3 covers 14 residues. The V and J ends lost 1 base and 12 bases respectively, with 13 bases between them. The germline V gene has CDR1 SEHNR and CDR2 FQNEAQ (reference sequence). The CDR3 here is CASSLGSGRRPLHF. In DNA form, the CDR3 reads TGTGCCAGCAGCTTAGGATCAGGTAGAAGACCCCTCCACTTT.

In its sample, this clonotype was seen many times. The chain joins TRBV5-1 to TRBJ1-4; the match to TRBD1 covers 7 bases. This CDR3 is built from 15 residues. The V segment lost 2 bases and the J segment 6 bases; nucleotides outside the gene matches: 7. Germline CDR1 reads SGHRS; CDR2 reads YFSETQ. CDR3 in DNA: TGCGCCAGCAGCTTACCCGGGACAGCTGATGAAAAACTGTTTTTT. Its protein is CASSLPGTADEKLFF.

The genes are TRBV5-4 and TRBJ2-1; no clear D. Germline CDR1 and CDR2: SGHNT and YYREEE (reference sequence). V was shortened by 3 bases and J by 3 bases, with 13 bases between the two germline ends. The CDR3 has 15 amino acids. The CDR3 nucleotides read TGTGCCAGCAGCTCTGGAGAGACGAACTACAATGAGCAGTTCTTC. This sequence encodes CASSSGETNYNEQFF.

This clonotype turned up a few times. The rearrangement joins TRBV2 to TRBJ2-7; D is unresolved. Looked up from germline, CDR1 is SNHLY and CDR2 is FYNNEI. The CDR3 contains 10 residues. Trimming cost V 8 bases and J 4 bases, with 6 bases left between them. Written as DNA, the CDR3 is TGTGCCAGCCTGGGGTACGAGCAGTACTTC. Its protein product is CASLGYEQYF.

Many counts were recorded for this clonotype. The chain has TRBV6-1 and TRBJ1-1, with a weak D call TRBD1 (5 bases). V was cut by 2 bases and J by 0 bases, with 13 bases left in between. The germline V gene encodes CDR1 MNHNS and CDR2 SASEGT. The CDR3 length is 16 residues. CDR3 bases: TGTGCCAGCAGTGAATATGTGAGGGGCTTGAACACTGAAGCTTTCTTT. Amino acids: CASSEYVRGLNTEAFF.

This clonotype was picked up many times. The chain couples TRBV11-2 to TRBJ1-2; D ambiguous. This CDR3 region has 14 residues. With 2 bases removed from V and 0 bases from J, the gap between germline ends came to 7 bases. Germline V lookup: CDR1 SGHAT, CDR2 FQNNGV. The CDR3 bases are TGTGCCAGCAGCTTAACGCACTCTAACTATGGCTACACCTTC. Translating it yields CASSLTHSNYGYTF.

This clonotype was picked up many times. The chain is built from TRBV6-2 or TRBV6-3 and TRBJ2-7; 8 nucleotides match TRBD2. Germline assignment: CDR1 MNHEY and CDR2 SVGEGT. After removal of 7 bases from V and 4 bases from J, the junction contained 12 bases not matched to a gene. CDR3 size: 15 residues. The CDR3 loop is CASTPTGGLAYEQYF. The CDR3 DNA is TGTGCCAGCACCCCTACGGGCGGACTAGCTTACGAGCAGTACTTC.

This clonotype was picked up many times. V usage is TRBV28 and J usage is TRBJ2-1; no clear D. Germline values: CDR1 MDHEN, CDR2 SYDVKM. This CDR3 has 14 residues. V was pared by 10 bases and J by 2 bases, with 15 bases between. CDR3 DNA: TGTGCCACGTCGCCCCGAACTCCCTACAATGAGCAGTTCTTC. Protein: CATSPRTPYNEQFF. Variable domain in full (rest from reference TRBV28 and TRBJ2-1): DVKVTQSSRYLVKRTGEKVFLECVQDMDHENMFWYRQDPGLGLRLIYFSYDVKMKEKGDIPEGYSVSREKKERFSLILESASTNQTSMYLCATSPRTPYNEQFFGPGTRLTVL.

This clonotype was seen ten or more times. The chain couples TRBV12-3 or TRBV12-4 to TRBJ1-1; no definite D call. Trimming left V 3 bases short and J 4 bases short, with 12 bases between. This CDR3 region has 14 residues. Here the CDR3 DNA reads TGTGCCAGCAGTTTTTACGACTCGGGCACTGAAGCTTTCTTT. It codes for CASSFYDSGTEAFF.

This clonotype was recorded at least ten times. V gene TRBV30 combines with J gene TRBJ1-6, with D unresolved. Germline V lookup: CDR1 GTSNPN, CDR2 SVGIG (reference sequence). The length of the CDR3 is 14 residues. V dropped 2 bases and J dropped 9 bases, with 14 bases sitting between them. This CDR3 reads CAWSRDPRSSPLHF. CDR3 nucleotide sequence: TGTGCCTGGAGTCGGGATCCACGAAGTTCACCCCTCCACTTT.

This clonotype showed up many times. The CDR3 bases are TGTGCCAGCAGTCGTCTAGCGGGGAGGGAGTATTTT. Amino acids: CASSRLAGREYF. V is TRBV6-1 and J is TRBJ2-3; 9 bases are a match to TRBD2. This CDR3 comprises 12 residues. J gave up 13 bases and V 5 bases, and 7 bases lay outside the gene matches. Germline lookup yields CDR1 MNHNS and CDR2 SASEGT.

This clonotype came up many times. The chain carries TRBV6-2 or TRBV6-3 and TRBJ2-7; 9 bases match TRBD1. CDR1 is MNHEY, CDR2 SVGEGT, per germline. The CDR3 is 13 amino acids. J was trimmed by 6 bases and V by 4 bases; bases with no gene match: 4. The DNA of the CDR3 is TGTGCCAGCAGTTGGGACAGGGCGAGCGAGCAGTACTTC. Protein sequence: CASSWDRASEQYF.

The chain is built from TRBV7-8 and TRBJ2-1, with D perhaps TRBD1 (5 bases). The CDR3 loop spans 14 amino acids. Germline CDR1 is SGHVS and CDR2 is FQNEAQ. With 5 bases removed from V and 7 bases from J, the gap between germline ends came to 15 bases. The CDR3 is CASSPGLEKNEQFF. DNA of the CDR3: TGTGCCAGCAGCCCAGGGCTGGAGAAGAATGAGCAGTTCTTC.

The chain uses TRBV13 and TRBJ1-1, with 7 nucleotides matching TRBD1. This CDR3 comprises 15 residues. Germline values: CDR1 PRHDT, CDR2 FYEKMQ (reference sequence). Losses at the gene ends were 5 bases for V and 2 bases for J; bases not matched to a gene: 8. CDR3 DNA sequence: TGTGCCAGCAGCCCCGCCGGGACAGTCAACACTGAAGCTTTCTTT. It codes for CASSPAGTVNTEAFF.

CDR3 nucleotide sequence: TGCGCCAGCAGCCATGACAATGAGCAGTTCTTC. It specifies CASSHDNEQFF. V is TRBV10-1 and J is TRBJ2-1; D ambiguous. Trimming cost V 6 bases and J 5 bases, with 5 bases left between them. CDR1 and CDR2 (germline): WNHNN, SYGVQD (reference sequence). The CDR3 has 11 amino acids.

In its sample, this clonotype was seen many times. The genes are TRBV30 and TRBJ1-2; TRBD1 matches at 8 bases. Germline values: CDR1 GTSNPN, CDR2 SVGIG (reference sequence). With 4 bases clipped from V and 5 bases from J, the junction kept 12 bases outside the gene matches. CDR3 size: 15 residues. CDR3 coding DNA: TGTGCCTGGATGTCCCCAACAGGGGGAGGATATGGCTACACCTTC. This gives the protein CAWMSPTGGGYGYTF.

This clonotype was seen a few times. The V and J genes are TRBV5-1 and TRBJ2-4; D uncertain. This CDR3 has 17 amino acids. Looked up from germline, CDR1 is SGHRS and CDR2 is YFSETQ. V gave up 4 bases and J gave up 3 bases, with 20 bases separating them. The CDR3 bases are TGCGCCAGCAGCAACCCCGCGGCCCCGAGAGGCAAAAACATTCAGTACTTC. Amino acids: CASSNPAAPRGKNIQYF.

This clonotype was observed at least ten times. The chain carries TRBV20-1 and TRBJ2-5; TRBD2 matches at 8 bases. V was clipped by 2 bases and J by 4 bases; unmatched bases: 9. The CDR3 has 15 residues. Germline assignment: CDR1 DFQATT and CDR2 SNEGSKA (reference sequence). CDR3 residues: CSARRSGMGPETQYF. CDR3 nucleotides: TGCAGTGCTAGACGTAGCGGGATGGGCCCAGAGACCCAGTACTTC.

This clonotype was seen more than once but under ten times. This chain connects TRBV7-9 to TRBJ1-6; the D gene is possibly TRBD1 (5 bases). Germline V gene sequence: CDR1 SEHNR, CDR2 FQNEAQ (reference sequence). The CDR3 is 14 residues long. Trimming removed 5 bases from V and 13 bases from J, with 18 bases in between. This chain's CDR3 is CASSPRDPGSPLHF. The CDR3 DNA reads as TGTGCCAGCAGCCCGCGGGACCCCGGTTCTCCCCTCCACTTT.

This clonotype was observed many times. The V and J genes are TRBV7-2 and TRBJ1-2, with D maybe TRBD1 (5 bases). Germline values: CDR1 SGHTA, CDR2 FQGNSA. The CDR3 covers 15 residues. Trimming took off 1 base at V and 6 bases at J, with 15 bases between the two ends. The CDR3 here is CASSLEGGRADGYTF. The CDR3, as DNA: TGTGCCAGCAGCTTAGAAGGTGGCAGGGCCGATGGCTACACCTTC.

This clonotype was seen at least ten times. The rearrangement joins TRBV10-2 to TRBJ2-1; D possibly corresponds to TRBD2 (6 bases). CDR1 is WSHSY, CDR2 SAAADI, per germline. The CDR3 sequence is 13 residues long. V was pared by 6 bases and J by 8 bases, with 14 bases between. The CDR3 nucleotides are TGCGCCAGCAGCCCGACTAGTGGGTATGAGCAGTTCTTC. Translating gives CASSPTSGYEQFF.

CDR3 loop: CASSERTSASSYNEQFF. Here the CDR3 DNA reads TGCGCCAGCAGTGAAAGGACTAGCGCTAGCTCCTACAATGAGCAGTTCTTC. J is TRBJ2-1 and V is TRBV10-2; 9 bases match TRBD2. This CDR3 is 17 amino acids long. Trimming removed 3 bases from V and 0 bases from J; junction bases left unmatched: 6. Per germline, CDR1 WSHSY and CDR2 SAAADI.

A remark on this clonotype: A clone one base away is much larger, so this may be a read error. The J gene is TRBJ2-7, the V gene TRBV2; 8 nucleotides match TRBD1. The CDR3 extends over 14 amino acids. Germline CDR1 and CDR2: SNHLY and FYNNEI. The CDR3 DNA reads as TGTGCCAGCAGTGGCGGGGACAGGTTCTACGAGCAGTGCTTC. It translates to CASSGGDRFYEQCF. The variable domain in full, completed from reference TRBV2 and TRBJ2-7, reads EPEVTQTPSHQVTQMGQEVILRCVPISNHLYFYWYRQILGQKVEFLVSFYNNEISEKSEIFDDQFSVERPDGSNFTLKIRSTKLEDSAMYFCASSGGDRFYEQCFGPGTRLTVT.

This clonotype was seen many times. The chain recombines TRBV19 with TRBJ2-7; 10 bases agree with TRBD2. J gave up 3 bases and V 5 bases, and 4 bases lay outside the gene matches. The CDR3 covers 14 residues. In germline, CDR1 is LNHDA, CDR2 SQIVND (reference sequence). This chain's CDR3 is CASSLGLASYEQYF. CDR3 nucleotide sequence: TGTGCCAGTAGTTTGGGACTAGCGAGCTACGAGCAGTACTTC.

The chain links TRBV20-1 to TRBJ2-1, with 12 nucleotides matching TRBD2. CDR1 and CDR2 (germline): DFQATT, SNEGSKA (reference sequence). Trimming removed 8 bases from V and 6 bases from J; junction bases left unmatched: 5. The CDR3 spans 13 residues. The CDR3 spells CSPTSGRINEQFF. CDR3 nucleotides: TGCAGTCCGACTAGCGGGAGAATCAATGAGCAGTTCTTC.

In this sample, this clonotype turned up many times. The chain joins TRBV7-9 to TRBJ2-7; weak D call: TRBD1 (6 bases). Germline CDR1 and CDR2: SEHNR and FQNEAQ (reference sequence). Trimming took 3 bases from V and 6 from J, leaving 18 bases between them. The CDR3 sequence is 15 residues long. In nucleotides, the CDR3 is TGTGCCAGCAGCTTCCAAGACAGGACCCGTTTCGAGCAGTACTTC. As protein: CASSFQDRTRFEQYF.

This clonotype came up many times. The chain links TRBV27 to TRBJ2-1; no definite D call. This CDR3 contains 13 residues. The germline CDR1 and CDR2 sequences are MNHEY and SMNVEV (reference sequence). The ends were cut back, 4 bases at V and 6 bases at J, with 10 bases in the middle. CDR3 in DNA: TGTGCCAGCAGTTGGACGATAGGCAATGAGCAGTTCTTC. Translated: CASSWTIGNEQFF.